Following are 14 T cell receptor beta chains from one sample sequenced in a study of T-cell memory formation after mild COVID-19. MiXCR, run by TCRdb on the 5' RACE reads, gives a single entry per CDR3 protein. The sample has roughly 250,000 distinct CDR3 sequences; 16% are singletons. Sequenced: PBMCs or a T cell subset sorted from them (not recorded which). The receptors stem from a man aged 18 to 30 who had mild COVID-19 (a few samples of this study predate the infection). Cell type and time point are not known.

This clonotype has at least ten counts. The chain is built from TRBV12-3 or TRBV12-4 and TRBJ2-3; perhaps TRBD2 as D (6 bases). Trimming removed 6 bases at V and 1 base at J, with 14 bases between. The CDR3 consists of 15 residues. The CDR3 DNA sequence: TGTGCCAGCAGGTTGGGAGCGGGCCGCACAGATACGCAGTATTTT. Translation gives CASRLGAGRTDTQYF.

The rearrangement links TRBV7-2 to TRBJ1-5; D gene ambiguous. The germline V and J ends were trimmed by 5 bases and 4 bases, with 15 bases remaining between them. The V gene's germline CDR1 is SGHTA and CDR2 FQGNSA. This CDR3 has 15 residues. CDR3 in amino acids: CASSPQVLTNQPQHF. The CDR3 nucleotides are TGTGCCAGCAGCCCTCAGGTGTTGACGAATCAGCCCCAGCATTTT.

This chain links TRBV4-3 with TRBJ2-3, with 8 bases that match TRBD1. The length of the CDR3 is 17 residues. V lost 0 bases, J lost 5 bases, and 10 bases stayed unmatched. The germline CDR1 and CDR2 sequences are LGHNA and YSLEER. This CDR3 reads CASSQDRAGGVRDTQYF. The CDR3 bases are TGCGCCAGCAGCCAAGATCGGGCAGGGGGCGTGAGAGATACGCAGTATTTT.

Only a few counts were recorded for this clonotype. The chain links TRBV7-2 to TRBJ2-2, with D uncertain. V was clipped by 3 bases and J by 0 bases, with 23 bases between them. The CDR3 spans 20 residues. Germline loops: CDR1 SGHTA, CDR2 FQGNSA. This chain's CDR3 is CASSFPATGLALANTGELFF. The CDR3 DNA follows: TGTGCCAGCAGCTTTCCAGCGACTGGATTAGCCCTCGCGAACACCGGGGAGCTGTTTTTT.

CDR3 DNA: TGCGCCAGCAGCCAAGATTCAGGGAGCAATCAGCCCCAGCATTTT. Its translation: CASSQDSGSNQPQHF. V gene TRBV4-3 combines with J gene TRBJ1-5; TRBD1 is a possible D gene (5 bases). V shed 0 bases and J shed 1 base, with 7 bases lying between them. This CDR3 has 15 residues. Germline CDR1 is LGHNA and CDR2 is YSLEER.

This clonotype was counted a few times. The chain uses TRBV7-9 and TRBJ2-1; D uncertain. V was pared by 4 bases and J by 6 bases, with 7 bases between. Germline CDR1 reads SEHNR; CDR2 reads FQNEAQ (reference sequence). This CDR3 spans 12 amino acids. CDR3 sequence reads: CASSSGLNEQFF. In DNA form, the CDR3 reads TGTGCCAGCAGCTCCGGCCTCAATGAGCAGTTCTTC.

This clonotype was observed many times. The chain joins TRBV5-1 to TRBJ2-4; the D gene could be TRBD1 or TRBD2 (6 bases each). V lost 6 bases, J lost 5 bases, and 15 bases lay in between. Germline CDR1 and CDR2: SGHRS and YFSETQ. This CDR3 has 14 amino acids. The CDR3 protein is CASKPGAQENIQYF. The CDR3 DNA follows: TGCGCCAGCAAGCCGGGGGCTCAGGAAAACATTCAGTACTTC.

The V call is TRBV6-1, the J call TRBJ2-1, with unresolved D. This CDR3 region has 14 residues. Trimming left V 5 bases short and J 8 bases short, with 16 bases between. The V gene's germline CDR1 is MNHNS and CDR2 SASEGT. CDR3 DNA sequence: TGTGCCAGCAGTCCTCGACTCAGACTTGATGAGCAGTTCTTC. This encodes CASSPRLRLDEQFF.

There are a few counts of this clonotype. Here the CDR3 DNA reads TGCAGTGCTAGTTTCAGTGTGGGCTACACCTTC. Its translation is CSASFSVGYTF. V is TRBV20-1 and J is TRBJ1-2; D unclear. This CDR3 has 11 amino acids. Germline CDR1 reads DFQATT; CDR2 reads SNEGSKA (reference sequence). With 3 bases removed from V and 8 bases from J, the gap between germline ends came to 10 bases.

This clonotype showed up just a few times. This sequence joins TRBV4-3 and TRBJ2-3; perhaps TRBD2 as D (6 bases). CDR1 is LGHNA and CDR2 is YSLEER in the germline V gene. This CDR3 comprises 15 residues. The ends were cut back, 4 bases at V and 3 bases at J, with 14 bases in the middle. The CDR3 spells CASSRRGATTDTQYF. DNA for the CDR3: TGCGCCAGCAGCCGTCGCGGGGCAACTACAGATACGCAGTATTTT.

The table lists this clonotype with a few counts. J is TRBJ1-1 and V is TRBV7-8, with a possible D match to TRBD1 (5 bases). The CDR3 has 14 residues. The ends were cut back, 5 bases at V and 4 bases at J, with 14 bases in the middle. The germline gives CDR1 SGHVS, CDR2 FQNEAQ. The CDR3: CASSERRVGTEAFF. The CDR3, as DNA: TGTGCCAGCAGCGAACGCAGGGTTGGCACTGAAGCTTTCTTT.

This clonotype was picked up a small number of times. The CDR3 here is CAILKYNEQFF. Written as DNA, the CDR3 is TGTGCCATACTCAAGTACAATGAGCAGTTCTTC. The V gene is TRBV10-3, the J gene TRBJ2-1; D not certain. The CDR3 length is 11 residues. Germline V gene lookup returns CDR1 ENHRY and CDR2 SYGVKD. V lost 9 bases and J lost 4, with 7 bases in between.

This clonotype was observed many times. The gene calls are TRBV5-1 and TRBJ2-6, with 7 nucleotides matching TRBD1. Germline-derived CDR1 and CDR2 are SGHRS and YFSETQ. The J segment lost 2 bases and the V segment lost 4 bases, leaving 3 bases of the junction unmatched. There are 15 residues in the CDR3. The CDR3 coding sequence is TGCGCCAGCAGCCGTGACAGGGCTGGGGCCAACGTCCTGACTTTC. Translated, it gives CASSRDRAGANVLTF.

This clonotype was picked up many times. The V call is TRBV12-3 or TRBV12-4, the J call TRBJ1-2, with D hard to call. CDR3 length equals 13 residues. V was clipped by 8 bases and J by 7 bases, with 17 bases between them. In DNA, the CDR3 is TGTGCCAGCTCGGCAGGCTGGAGCGGTGGCTACACCTTC. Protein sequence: CASSAGWSGGYTF.